This is a list of T cell receptor beta chains from one sample in a study of sequential checkpoint blockade in melanoma. Libraries were prepared by immunoSEQ multiplex PCR; TCRdb keeps only in-frame clonotypes and omits some of them. The profile shows about 17,000 clones, more than 60% of them singletons. Sequenced material: CD8+ T cells sorted from blood (inferred from file names), taken from a patient given nivolumab and ipilimumab in sequence. The receptors stem from a human donor with melanoma. Each CDR3 is given with its conserved first and last residue. A D gene is named only where the DNA matches it firmly. Rows give clone size only sometimes, using once, few, many, or a class for an expanded clone.

>TRBJ2-7|.|TRBV9|.
CASSGDSYEQYF
TGTGCCAGCAGCGGAGACAGCTACGAGCAGTACTTC
>TRBJ1-1|.|TRBV10-3|TRBD1
CAISGAGGHTEAFF
TGTGCCATCAGTGGGGCAGGGGGTCACACTGAAGCTTTCTTT
>TRBJ1-5|.|TRBV5-6|.
CASSLGSQPQHF
TGTGCCAGCAGCTTGGGCAGTCAGCCCCAGCATTTT
>TRBJ2-2|.|TRBV5-1|.
CASSLGGRTGELFF
TGCGCCAGCAGCTTGGGGGGGCGCACCGGGGAGCTGTTTTTT
>TRBJ2-4|once|TRBV15|.
CATSSMSDIQYF
TGTGCCACCAGCAGTATGAGCGACATTCAGTACTTC
>TRBJ2-6|.|TRBV15|TRBD1
CATSRTGQGVSGANVLTF
TGTGCCACCAGCAGAACGGGACAGGGAGTTTCTGGGGCCAACGTCCTGACTTTC
>TRBJ2-3|few|TRBV6-1|TRBD1
CASSEGTGHTDTQYF
TGTGCCAGCAGTGAAGGGACAGGGCACACAGATACGCAGTATTTT
>TRBJ2-7|few|TRBV4-3|.
CASSQERGGGYEQYF
TGCGCCAGCAGCCAAGAGAGGGGGGGCGGTTACGAGCAGTACTTC
>TRBJ2-3|.|TRBV7-3|.
CASSSSGPDTQYF
TGTGCCAGCAGCTCCTCAGGGCCAGATACGCAGTATTTT
>TRBJ2-7|.|TRBV12-5|.
CASGLPRAYEQYF
TGTGCTAGTGGTTTGCCCAGGGCTTACGAGCAGTACTTC
>TRBJ2-5|once|TRBV27|TRBD2
CASAEVRGVEQETQYF
TGTGCCAGCGCAGAAGTGCGGGGGGTAGAACAAGAGACCCAGTACTTC
>TRBJ1-1|.|TRBV11-2|TRBD1
CASSTRTGRDTEAFF
TGTGCCAGCAGCACCCGGACAGGCCGAGACACTGAAGCTTTCTTT
>TRBJ1-2|few|TRBV9|.
CASSYHDSIYGYTF
TGTGCCAGCAGCTATCACGACAGCATCTATGGCTACACCTTC
>TRBJ1-1|.|TRBV2|TRBD1
CASSRTQGNEAFF
TGTGCCAGCAGCAGAACACAGGGGAATGAAGCTTTCTTT
>TRBJ1-1|.|TRBV28|TRBD1
CASSTQGLDTEAFF
TGTGCCAGCAGTACACAGGGGTTGGACACTGAAGCTTTCTTT
>TRBJ2-7|.|TRBV11-3|TRBD2
CASSSKRGPYEQYF
TGTGCCAGCAGCTCTAAGCGGGGGCCCTACGAGCAGTACTTC
>TRBJ1-3|.|TRBV27|.
CASSLRRAGNTIYF
TGTGCCAGCAGTTTACGGAGGGCTGGAAACACCATATATTTT
>TRBJ2-5|once|TRBV6-1|TRBD2
CASSASSGGAGTQYF
TGTGCCAGCAGTGCCTCTAGCGGGGGGGCGGGGACCCAGTACTTC
>TRBJ2-2|.|TRBV29-1|.
CSGSNYGELFF
TGCAGCGGCAGCAACTACGGGGAGCTGTTTTTT
>TRBJ2-5|.|TRBV9|.
CASCTGAETQYF
TGTGCCAGCTGCACGGGAGCAGAGACCCAGTACTTC
>TRBJ2-5|.|TRBV28|TRBD2
CASRPPLAGGETQYF
TGTGCCAGCAGACCCCCACTAGCGGGGGGGGAGACCCAGTACTTC
>TRBJ2-2|.|TRBV6-6|.
CASSYNFEAGELFF
TGTGCCAGCAGTTATAACTTTGAGGCCGGGGAGCTGTTTTTT
>TRBJ1-6|.|TRBV13|.
CASSFVAGNSPLHF
TGTGCCAGCAGCTTCGTGGCAGGGAATTCACCCCTCCACTTT
>TRBJ1-2|once|TRBV6-1|.
CASSEFSRFYGYTF
TGTGCCAGCAGTGAATTTTCTCGGTTCTATGGCTACACCTTC